Here is one TCR beta chain with its context. No antigen is known for it. The sample is drawn from a study of blood T cells in healthy people across ages. Study conclusions and caveats: Strong correlation was found linking TCR beta diversity to naive T cell percentage.

Germline loops: CDR1 SEHNR, CDR2 FQNEAQ (reference sequence). The V and J ends lost 7 bases and 9 bases respectively, with 13 bases between them. The CDR3 has 12 residues. It was with a sample-barcoded 5' primer and a J-beta primer mix that a second PCR of about 6 to 12 cycles was run. A template-switch adaptor that had 12 random nucleotides put a tag on each cDNA molecule. TCRdb redid the calling of the 5' RACE reads with MiXCR, one entry per CDR3 protein. The repertoire holds hundreds of thousands of distinct CDR3 sequences, with roughly 41% as singletons. Extraction of total RNA produced a minimum of 6 micrograms from each sample.

The receptor's source is an older woman in good health. The chain uses TRBV7-9 and TRBJ2-1, with D possibly TRBD2 on 7 matching bases. The sample comprised blood. The CDR3 reads CASNTGGAEQFF. The CDR3 DNA is TGTGCCAGCAACACTGGGGGGGCTGAGCAGTTCTTC.